This T cell receptor (beta chain) was obtained from a study of blood T cell repertoires in COVID-19. Study background: The United States, Italy and Spain supplied acute and convalescent COVID-19 samples. T cells, B-cell-depleted T cells, or PBMCs supplied cDNA or gDNA.

CDR3 length equals 16 residues. Trimming cost V 6 bases and J 4 bases, with 21 bases left between them. Germline V lookup: CDR1 MNHEY, CDR2 SMNVEV (reference sequence). Under the authors' procedure: Reference gene primer amplification yielded estimated nucleated cell counts. Using immunoSEQ multiplex PCR, the repertoire was profiled, and TCRdb retains in-frame clones only, with some absent. V and J calls and clone size are those listed in that table; D and trimming were worked out from the DNA. Here the sample spans some 50,000 clones, around 87% being singletons. This rearrangement joins TRBV27 to TRBJ1-2, with a tentative D call TRBD1 (5 bases). The sequenced material came from peripheral blood. The TCR originated in a man between 50 and 59 years old with acute or convalescent COVID-19. CDR3 bases: TGTGCCAGCAGCCCCGATGACAGTCGCGATGGCTATGGCTACACCTTC. Residues: CASSPDDSRDGYGYTF.